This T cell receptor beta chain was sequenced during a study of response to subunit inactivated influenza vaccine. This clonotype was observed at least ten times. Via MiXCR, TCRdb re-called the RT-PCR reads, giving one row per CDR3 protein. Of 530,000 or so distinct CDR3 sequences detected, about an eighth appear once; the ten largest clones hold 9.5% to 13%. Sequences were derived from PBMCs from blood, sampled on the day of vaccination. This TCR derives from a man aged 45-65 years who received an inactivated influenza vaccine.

The DNA for the CDR3 is TGTGCCAGCTCACCAAGGGTCACAAGCCCCTACGAGCAGTACTTC. This codes for CASSPRVTSPYEQYF. The V and J genes are TRBV18 and TRBJ2-7, with D hard to call. V was pared by 2 bases and J by 2 bases, with 13 bases between. The CDR3 is 15 amino acids. The germline V gene encodes CDR1 KGHSH and CDR2 LQKENI.